This T cell receptor (beta chain) came from a study of cytomegalovirus exposure and HLA in healthy donors. This PCR relied on a set of 60 Vbeta primers and 13 Jbeta primers. Libraries were prepared by immunoSEQ multiplex PCR; TCRdb keeps only in-frame clonotypes and omits some of them. This repertoire includes 75,000 to 85,000 clones. The CDR3 sequence is 15 residues long. CDR1 and CDR2 from the germline V gene are GTSNPN and SVGIG (reference sequence). Trimming left V 3 bases short and J 1 base short, with 12 bases between. The sequencing sample was made of PBMCs. The chain carries TRBV30 and TRBJ2-2; the D is unclear. The sequence came from a man between 50 and 59 years old in good health and CMV-seronegative. The CDR3 reads CAWSQTPGNTGELFF. Here the CDR3 DNA reads TGTGCCTGGAGCCAGACCCCAGGGAACACCGGGGAGCTGTTTTTT.